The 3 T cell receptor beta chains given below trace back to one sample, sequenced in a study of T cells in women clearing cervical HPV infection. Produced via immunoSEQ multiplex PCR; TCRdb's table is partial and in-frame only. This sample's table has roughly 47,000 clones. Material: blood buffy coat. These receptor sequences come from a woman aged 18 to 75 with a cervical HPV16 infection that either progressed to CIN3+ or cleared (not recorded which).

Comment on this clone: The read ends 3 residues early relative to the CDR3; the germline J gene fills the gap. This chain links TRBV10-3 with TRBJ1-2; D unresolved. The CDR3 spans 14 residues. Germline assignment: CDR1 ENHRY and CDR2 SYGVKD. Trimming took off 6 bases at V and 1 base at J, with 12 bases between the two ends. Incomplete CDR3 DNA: TGTGCCATCAGGGGCAGTGAGAATAACTATGGC. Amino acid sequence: CAIRGSENNYG. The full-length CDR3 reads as CAIRGSENNYGYTF.

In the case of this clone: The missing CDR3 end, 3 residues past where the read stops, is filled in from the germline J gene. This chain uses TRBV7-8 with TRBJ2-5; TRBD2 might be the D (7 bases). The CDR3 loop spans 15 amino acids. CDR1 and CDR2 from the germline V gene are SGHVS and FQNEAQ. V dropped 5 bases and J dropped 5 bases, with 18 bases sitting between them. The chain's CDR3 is CASSPKGGARETQYF. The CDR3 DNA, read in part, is TGTGCCAGCAGCCCCAAAGGGGGGGCCAGGGAGACC.

Partial CDR3 DNA: TGTGCCAGCAGTGAAGCCAGCTATGGC. This codes for CASSEASYG. Given in full, the CDR3 is CASSEASYGYTF. V is TRBV2 and J is TRBJ1-2; D call uncertain. The read falls 3 residues short of the CDR3 end, and the missing part is taken from the germline J gene. The CDR3 extends over 12 amino acids. Germline lookup yields CDR1 SNHLY and CDR2 FYNNEI. V was shortened by 0 bases and J by 4 bases, with 3 bases between the two germline ends.